Listed below are T cell receptor beta chains from one sample, sequenced in a study of blood T cell repertoires in COVID-19. Sequenced by immunoSEQ multiplex PCR; TCRdb stores in-frame clones only, minus some. In the table there are around 450,000 clones, 75% to 90% of which are singletons. The sample taken for sequencing was PBMCs or T cells enriched from blood (not recorded which). These receptor sequences come from a woman between 18 and 29 years old who had recovered from COVID-19. CDR3s include the opening cysteine and the closing phenylalanine or tryptophan.

v_gene: TRBV27; j_gene: TRBJ1-6; len: 15; CDR3aa: CASSLWAGNNSPLHF
v_gene: TRBV28; j_gene: TRBJ2-7; len: 17; CDR3aa: CASSLLPERGHSYEQYF
v_gene: TRBV21-1; j_gene: TRBJ1-2; len: 15; CDR3aa: CASSSLPGWINGYTF
v_gene: TRBV2; j_gene: TRBJ1-1; len: 18; CDR3aa: CASEAGFKPRAGDTEAFF
v_gene: TRBV7-3; j_gene: TRBJ2-5; len: 18; CDR3aa: CASSPYANQAGGSGTQYF
v_gene: TRBV30; j_gene: TRBJ1-1; len: 11; CDR3aa: CASSAGAEAFF
v_gene: TRBV12-5; j_gene: TRBJ2-4; len: 16; CDR3aa: CASGLVLGRAKNIQYF
v_gene: TRBV6-5; j_gene: TRBJ1-4; len: 15; CDR3aa: CASSYGGGGKEKLFF
v_gene: TRBV2; j_gene: TRBJ2-1; len: 15; CDR3aa: CASSEAAGAYNEQFF
v_gene: TRBV10-1; j_gene: TRBJ1-3; len: 16; CDR3aa: CASGDRTPLSGNTIYF
v_gene: TRBV6-4; j_gene: TRBJ1-2; len: 14; CDR3aa: CASSDSSPGGGYTF
v_gene: TRBV6-4; j_gene: TRBJ2-2; len: 14; CDR3aa: CASSDSRDTGELFF
v_gene: TRBV6-5; j_gene: TRBJ1-2; len: 13; CDR3aa: CASSWGQEGGYTF
v_gene: TRBV19; j_gene: TRBJ1-3; len: 15; CDR3aa: CASTGARARGNTIYF
v_gene: TRBV7-6; j_gene: TRBJ2-1; len: 17; CDR3aa: CASSSYPGGRSYNEQFF
v_gene: TRBV30; j_gene: TRBJ2-6; len: 15; CDR3aa: CASSKEGSGANVLTF
v_gene: TRBV6-5; j_gene: TRBJ2-3; len: 15; CDR3aa: CASRTSGEYTDTQYF
v_gene: TRBV9; j_gene: TRBJ2-3; len: 16; CDR3aa: CASSVGVAHATDTQYF
v_gene: TRBV14; j_gene: TRBJ2-3; len: 15; CDR3aa: CASSQEGQGLNTQYF
v_gene: TRBV30; j_gene: TRBJ2-1; len: 14; CDR3aa: CAWEIGNWGDEQFF
v_gene: TRBV5-4; j_gene: TRBJ2-7; len: 14; CDR3aa: CASSWGTGSYEQYF
v_gene: TRBV7-2; j_gene: TRBJ2-3; len: 16; CDR3aa: CASTSGRLAAGDTQYF
v_gene: TRBV5-1; j_gene: TRBJ1-1; len: 14; CDR3aa: CASSFGQGGTEAFF
v_gene: TRBV7-2; j_gene: TRBJ1-1; len: 18; CDR3aa: CASSPRGVGDRADTEAFF
v_gene: TRBV5-1; j_gene: TRBJ1-1; len: 15; CDR3aa: CASSSYQGVYTEAFF
v_gene: TRBV28; j_gene: TRBJ2-3; len: 13; CDR3aa: CASKLGGTDTQYF
v_gene: TRBV5-8; j_gene: TRBJ1-5; len: 14; CDR3aa: CASSSGNLNQPQHF
v_gene: TRBV18; j_gene: TRBJ2-1; len: 16; CDR3aa: CASSPQGGGNDNEQFF
v_gene: TRBV9; j_gene: TRBJ1-2; len: 13; CDR3aa: CASSFKDRAGYTF
v_gene: TRBV6-5; j_gene: TRBJ1-1; len: 12; CDR3aa: CASRGTNYEAFF
v_gene: TRBV19; j_gene: TRBJ1-5; len: 15; CDR3aa: CASSIGDRGNQPQHF
v_gene: TRBV27; j_gene: TRBJ2-7; len: 15; CDR3aa: CASSPRTGESYEQYF
v_gene: TRBV5-1; j_gene: TRBJ1-3; len: 18; CDR3aa: CASSPTGQGNRAGNTIYF
v_gene: TRBV5-1; j_gene: TRBJ2-3; len: 14; CDR3aa: CASTPGVSTDTQYF
v_gene: TRBV5-1; j_gene: TRBJ1-2; len: 15; CDR3aa: CASSLADEGIYGYTF
v_gene: TRBV10-3; j_gene: TRBJ1-4; len: 16; CDR3aa: CAISATGVATNEKLFF
v_gene: TRBV5-4; j_gene: TRBJ2-5; len: 16; CDR3aa: CASSLGGTAIQETQYF
v_gene: TRBV7-2; j_gene: TRBJ2-1; len: 15; CDR3aa: CASSLRRGGYNEQFF
v_gene: TRBV9; j_gene: TRBJ1-2; len: 16; CDR3aa: CASSLGRDRTDYGYTF
v_gene: TRBV12-5; j_gene: TRBJ2-1; len: 19; CDR3aa: CASASDGSGGEGAYNEQFF
v_gene: TRBV6-5; j_gene: TRBJ2-7; len: 15; CDR3aa: CASSYLTGPWFEQYF
v_gene: TRBV4-1; j_gene: TRBJ1-6; len: 17; CDR3aa: CASSQGQGSSYNSPLHF
v_gene: TRBV7-8; j_gene: TRBJ1-6; len: 16; CDR3aa: CASSLGVRASVTPLHF
v_gene: TRBV3-1/TRBV3-2; j_gene: TRBJ1-5; len: 16; CDR3aa: CASSQGNRRGAQPQHF
v_gene: TRBV9; j_gene: TRBJ2-7; len: 13; CDR3aa: CASSVGDTYEQYF
v_gene: TRBV12-5; j_gene: TRBJ1-1; len: 15; CDR3aa: CASGIQGGLNTEAFF
v_gene: TRBV7-9; j_gene: TRBJ2-7; len: 15; CDR3aa: CASSRLQGQIYEQYF
v_gene: TRBV30; j_gene: TRBJ1-1; len: 13; CDR3aa: CAWSTVDGTEAFF
v_gene: TRBV3-1/TRBV3-2; j_gene: TRBJ1-2; len: 13; CDR3aa: CASSQDRGSGYTF